The T cell receptor beta chain described here comes from a study of cytomegalovirus exposure and HLA in healthy donors. Study-wide results and limits: A later analysis linked a missense DCLRE1C variant to TCR beta V- and J-gene trimming. Cytomegalovirus association was assigned to under 200 TCR beta chains.

The CDR3 contains 15 residues. The V and J ends lost 0 bases and 0 bases respectively, with 9 bases between them. Germline CDR1 reads SGHRS; CDR2 reads YFSETQ. Details on this clone: Antigen unknown.

The PCR made use of 60 Vbeta and 13 Jbeta primers. Repertoires were generated with immunoSEQ multiplex PCR, while TCRdb's copy carries only in-frame clones and drops some. This sample has some 80,000 clones, with 60% to 85% found just once. The V gene is TRBV5-1, the J gene TRBJ2-5; D is ambiguous. The receptor was derived from a man aged 35 to 55 in good health and CMV-seronegative. The source material was PBMCs. The CDR3 region has the DNA TGCGCCAGCAGCTTGGATTTCGGGTACCAAGAGACCCAGTACTTC. Amino acid sequence: CASSLDFGYQETQYF.